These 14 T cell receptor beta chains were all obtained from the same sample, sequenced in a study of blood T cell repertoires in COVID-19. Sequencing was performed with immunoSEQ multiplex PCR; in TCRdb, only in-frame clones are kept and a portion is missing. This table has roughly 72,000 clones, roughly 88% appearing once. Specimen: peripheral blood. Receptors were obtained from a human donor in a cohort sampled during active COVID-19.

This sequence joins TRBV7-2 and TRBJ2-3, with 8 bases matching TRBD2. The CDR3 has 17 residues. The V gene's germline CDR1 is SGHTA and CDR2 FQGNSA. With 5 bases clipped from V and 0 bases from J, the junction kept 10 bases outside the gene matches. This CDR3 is CASSQARTSLSTDTQYF. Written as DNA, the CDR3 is TGTGCCAGCAGCCAAGCTAGGACTAGCCTGAGCACAGATACGCAGTATTTT.

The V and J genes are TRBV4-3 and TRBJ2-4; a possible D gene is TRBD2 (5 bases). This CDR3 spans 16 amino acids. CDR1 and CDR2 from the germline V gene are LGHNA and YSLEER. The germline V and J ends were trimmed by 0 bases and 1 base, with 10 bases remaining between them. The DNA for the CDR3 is TGCGCCAGCAGCCAAGAATTCGGGATCGCCAAAAACATTCAGTACTTC. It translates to CASSQEFGIAKNIQYF.

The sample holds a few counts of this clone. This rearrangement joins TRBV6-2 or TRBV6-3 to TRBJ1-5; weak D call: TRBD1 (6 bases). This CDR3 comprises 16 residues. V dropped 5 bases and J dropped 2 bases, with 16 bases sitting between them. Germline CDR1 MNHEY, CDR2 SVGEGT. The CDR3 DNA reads TGTGCCAGCAGTCGCCCAACAGGGACGGGCAATCAGCCCCAGCATTTT. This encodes CASSRPTGTGNQPQHF.

The CDR3 DNA sequence: TGTGCCATCAGTGACACAGGGAAGATGGGAAACACCATATATTTT. It yields the protein CAISDTGKMGNTIYF. V is TRBV10-3 and J is TRBJ1-3; D might be TRBD1 (6 bases). This CDR3 has 15 residues. Germline V lookup: CDR1 ENHRY, CDR2 SYGVKD. V was cut by 3 bases and J by 4 bases, with 13 bases left in between.

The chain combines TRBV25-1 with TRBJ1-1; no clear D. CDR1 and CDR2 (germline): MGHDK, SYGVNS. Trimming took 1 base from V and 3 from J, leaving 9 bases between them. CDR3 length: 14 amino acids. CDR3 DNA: TGTGCCAGCAGTGAATCCCCTGGCCACACTGAAGCTTTCTTT. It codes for CASSESPGHTEAFF.

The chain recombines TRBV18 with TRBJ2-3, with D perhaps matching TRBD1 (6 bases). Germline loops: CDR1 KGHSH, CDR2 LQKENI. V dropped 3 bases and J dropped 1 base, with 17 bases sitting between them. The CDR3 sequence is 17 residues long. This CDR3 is CASSPIRTEIGTDTQYF. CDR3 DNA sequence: TGTGCCAGCTCACCCATTAGGACAGAGATAGGCACAGATACGCAGTATTTT.

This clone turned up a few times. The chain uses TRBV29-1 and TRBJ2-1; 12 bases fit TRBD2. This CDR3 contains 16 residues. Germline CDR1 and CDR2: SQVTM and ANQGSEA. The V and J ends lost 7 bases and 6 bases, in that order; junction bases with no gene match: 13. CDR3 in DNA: TGCAGCGCCCGGACTAGCGGGGTCACCTATTTCAATGAGCAGTTCTTC. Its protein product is CSARTSGVTYFNEQFF.

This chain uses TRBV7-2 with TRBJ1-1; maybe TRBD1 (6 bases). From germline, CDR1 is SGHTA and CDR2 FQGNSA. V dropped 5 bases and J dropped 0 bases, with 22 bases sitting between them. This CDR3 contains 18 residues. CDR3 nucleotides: TGTGCCAGCAGCCCTCCCGGCGACAGGTTCCTTATGAACACTGAAGCTTTCTTT. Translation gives CASSPPGDRFLMNTEAFF.

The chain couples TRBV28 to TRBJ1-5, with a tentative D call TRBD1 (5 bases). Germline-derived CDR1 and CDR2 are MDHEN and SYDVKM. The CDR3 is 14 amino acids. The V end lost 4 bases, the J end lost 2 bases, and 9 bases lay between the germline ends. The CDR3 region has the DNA TGTGCCAGCAGTTCAGGGAGGGGCAATCAGCCCCAGCATTTT. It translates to CASSSGRGNQPQHF.

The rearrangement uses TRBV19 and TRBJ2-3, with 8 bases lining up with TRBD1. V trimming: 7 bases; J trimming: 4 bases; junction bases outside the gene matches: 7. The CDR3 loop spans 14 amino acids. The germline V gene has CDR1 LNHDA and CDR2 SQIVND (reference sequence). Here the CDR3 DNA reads TGTGCCAGTAAAAGCCAGGGGGCTTCAGATACGCAGTATTTT. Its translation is CASKSQGASDTQYF.

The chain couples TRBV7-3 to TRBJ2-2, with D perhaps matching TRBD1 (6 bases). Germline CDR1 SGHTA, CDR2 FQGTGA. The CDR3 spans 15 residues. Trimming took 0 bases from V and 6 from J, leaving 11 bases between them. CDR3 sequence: CASSLTPGHPGELFF. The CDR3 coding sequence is TGTGCCAGCAGCTTAACTCCGGGACACCCCGGGGAGCTGTTTTTT. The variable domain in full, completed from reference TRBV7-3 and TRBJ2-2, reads GAGVSQTPSNKVTEKGKYVELRCDPISGHTALYWYRQSLGQGPEFLIYFQGTGAADDSGLPNDRFFAVRPEGSVSTLKIQRTERGDSAVYLCASSLTPGHPGELFFGEGSRLTVL.

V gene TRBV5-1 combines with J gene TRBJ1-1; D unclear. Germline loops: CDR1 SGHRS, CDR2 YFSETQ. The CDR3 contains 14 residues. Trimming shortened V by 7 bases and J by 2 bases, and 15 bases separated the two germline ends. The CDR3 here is CASSLEGVNTEAFF. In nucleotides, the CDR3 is TGCGCCAGCTCCCTCGAGGGAGTCAACACTGAAGCTTTCTTT. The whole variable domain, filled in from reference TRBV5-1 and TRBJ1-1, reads KAGVTQTPRYLIKTRGQQVTLSCSPISGHRSVSWYQQTPGQGLQFLFEYFSETQRNKGNFPGRFSGRQFSNSRSEMNVSTLELGDSALYLCASSLEGVNTEAFFGQGTRLTVV.

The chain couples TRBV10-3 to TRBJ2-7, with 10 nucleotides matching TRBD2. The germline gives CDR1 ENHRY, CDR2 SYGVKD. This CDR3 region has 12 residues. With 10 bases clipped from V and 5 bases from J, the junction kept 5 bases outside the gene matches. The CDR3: CATRGLADEQYF. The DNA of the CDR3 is TGTGCCACCCGCGGACTAGCGGACGAGCAGTACTTC.

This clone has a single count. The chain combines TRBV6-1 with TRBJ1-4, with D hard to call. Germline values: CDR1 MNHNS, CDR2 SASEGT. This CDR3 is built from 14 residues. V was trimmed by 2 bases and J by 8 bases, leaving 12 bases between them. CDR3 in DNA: TGTGCCAGCAGTGAAATCCCGATCGGGGAAAAACTGTTTTTT. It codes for CASSEIPIGEKLFF.